Sequencing of this T cell receptor beta chain was carried out in a study of regulatory and conventional T cells in RAG deficiency. Comments on this clone: What it binds is not known.

General study results and limits: In Omenn syndrome, Treg and Tconv repertoires overlapped >85%.

Measured with immunoSEQ multiplex PCR; TCRdb has only the in-frame clones, and not every one. The table has 20,000 to 25,000 clones, nearly 96% seen once. Genomic DNA came from blood conventional CD4+ T cells gated CD25-low CD127-high. This CDR3 region has 15 residues. The germline V gene has CDR1 MGHDK and CDR2 SYGVNS. The ends lost 6 bases at V and 5 bases at J; junction bases unmatched: 11. These data were also reused for a study on regulatory T cells. As that study records: The PCR used 52 TRBV and 13 TRBJ primers.

This TCR derives from a human donor in good health. The sample taken for sequencing was CD25- CD4+ T cells sorted from blood. The chain links TRBV25-1 to TRBJ1-2, with 8 bases that match TRBD1. Here the CDR3 DNA reads TGTGCCAGCAGACCCGGACAGGGATTAGTTTATGGCTACACCTTC. Protein sequence: CASRPGQGLVYGYTF.